The present T cell receptor beta chain was sequenced within a study of early T cells in non-severe SARS-CoV-2 infection. Separate cDNA molecules each had unique molecular identifiers attached to them. TCRdb fed the 5' RACE reads into MiXCR, producing one record per CDR3 protein. In the table there are roughly 72,000 distinct CDR3 sequences, around 12% of which are singletons. The origin of this receptor is an adult who was a healthcare worker with PCR-confirmed SARS-CoV-2 infection or an uninfected control (not recorded which). This sample comprised whole blood, obtained at baseline.

The CDR3 sequence: CASSFGPVEKKLFF. DNA of the CDR3: TGTGCCAGCAGCTTCGGTCCAGTCGAGAAAAAACTGTTTTTT. The chain couples TRBV7-9 to TRBJ1-4, with D unresolved. CDR1 and CDR2 (germline): SEHNR, FQNEAQ (reference sequence). The ends were cut back, 3 bases at V and 9 bases at J, with 14 bases in the middle. This CDR3 region has 14 residues.